The T cell receptor (beta chain) described here comes from a study of regulatory T cells in long-lasting Graves disease. Study-wide findings and caveats: TRBV28 was favored in persistent disease, as were TRBJ1-2 and TRBJ2-5. Thyroid tissue went unexamined; only peripheral blood was analyzed.

The CDR3 is 16 residues long. Between the trimmed V and J ends, which lost 6 bases and 0 bases, there was a span of 15 bases. The germline gives CDR1 MNHEY, CDR2 SVGEGT. Time point denoted: newly diagnosed GD, antithyroid drugs for less than 3 months. The authors made the TCR library using RNA they extracted from PBMCs. It was American Thyroid Association guidelines that determined Graves' disease diagnosis. HTBI primers from iRepertoire and Arm-PCR of CDR3 regions yielded the TCR beta libraries. Each CDR3 protein is one row after TCRdb ran MiXCR on the multiplex PCR reads. The sample holds about 440,000 distinct CDR3 sequences, under 15% seen once. For this clonotype: Antigen: not known.

The data also belong to a second study, concerning T cells in Graves' hyperthyroidism and ophthalmopathy. That study reports: HTBI primers were used for first-round RT-PCR of the TCR CDR3.

The sequencing used peripheral blood mononuclear cells (PBMCs), collected at new diagnosis, from a patient treated with antithyroid drugs. The rearrangement links TRBV6-2 or TRBV6-3 to TRBJ1-3; D possibly corresponds to TRBD1 (5 bases). This sequence originates from a woman under 40 with Graves disease. The CDR3 protein is CASSRRVWGSGNTIYF. Here the CDR3 DNA reads TGTGCCAGCAGCCGCAGGGTTTGGGGCTCTGGAAACACCATATATTTT.